What follows is one T cell receptor beta chain and its context. Germline loops: CDR1 MNHEY, CDR2 SMNVEV (reference sequence). The CDR3 is 15 residues long. Trimming removed 5 bases from V and 0 bases from J, with 8 bases in between. In the study's own analysis: Nucleated cell number was recorded as an estimate derived from reference gene primer amplification. Profiled with immunoSEQ multiplex PCR; TCRdb holds only in-frame clones, not every one. That table furnishes V, J and clone size, whereas the DNA furnished D and trimming. The sample has approximately 97,000 clones, around 90% seen once; the top ten hold roughly 4.5%. These data originate in a study of blood T cell repertoires in COVID-19. For the study at large: Donors in the United States, Italy and Spain gave samples during acute or convalescent COVID-19. The cDNA or gDNA used as material had been derived from T cells, B-cell-depleted T cells, or PBMCs.

The genes are TRBV27 and TRBJ2-6; D unclear. The material sequenced was peripheral blood. The source is a man between 18 and 29 years old with acute or convalescent COVID-19. The CDR3 protein is CASSPPFSGANVLTF. The DNA of the CDR3 is TGTGCCAGCAGTCCTCCCTTCTCTGGGGCCAACGTCCTGACTTTC.